This T cell receptor beta chain appears in the sequencing data of a study of cytomegalovirus exposure and HLA in healthy donors. Study-wide points: Rare TCR sequences dominated, though some public TCRs recurred in many donors. Researchers reported in a later analysis that a missense DCLRE1C variant was tied to TCR beta V- and J-gene trimming. Being productive about 87% or about 30% of the time was typical of most TCR beta V segments in an earlier analysis.

In the PCR, 60 Vbeta and 13 Jbeta primers were used. The method was immunoSEQ multiplex PCR; TCRdb's version includes in-frame clones alone and lacks a portion of them. In the table there are about 110,000 clones, around 74% of which are singletons. The germline CDR1 and CDR2 sequences are WNHNN and SYGVQD (reference sequence). Trimming removed 2 bases from V and 5 bases from J; junction bases left unmatched: 4. This CDR3 contains 14 residues. Comments on this clone: Its antigen is still unknown.

The rearrangement joins TRBV10-1 to TRBJ2-7, with 9 bases aligning to TRBD1. The specimen sequenced was PBMCs. The receptor's source is a man aged 30 to 45 in good health and CMV-seropositive. The CDR3 DNA follows: TGCGCCAGCAGTGAGCCGGGACAGGGCCACGAGCAGTACTTC. Its protein product is CASSEPGQGHEQYF.